A selection of T cell receptor beta chains follows, all from one sample in a study of cytomegalovirus exposure and HLA in healthy donors. Libraries were prepared by immunoSEQ multiplex PCR; TCRdb keeps only in-frame clonotypes and omits some of them. The table includes about 180,000 clones, approximately 84% detected once. The sample was PBMCs. The receptors derive from a man aged 30 to 45 in good health and CMV-seronegative. Each CDR3 is given with its conserved first and last residue. A D gene is named only where the DNA matches it firmly.

V: TRBV28; J: TRBJ1-1; D: TRBD1; DNA: TGTGCCAGTGTCGGCCACAGGGGCCCTGAAGCTTTCTTT; CDR3: CASVGHRGPEAFF
V: TRBV4-2; J: TRBJ2-5; D: TRBD2; DNA: TGTGCCAGCAGCCAAGGGACTCTCGGACTAGCGGGGGGAAAACAAGAGACCCAGTACTTC; CDR3: CASSQGTLGLAGGKQETQYF
V: TRBV29-1; J: TRBJ1-1; D: .; DNA: TGCAGCGTTGGTCACGAGAGCGACACTGAAGCTTTCTTT; CDR3: CSVGHESDTEAFF
V: TRBV19; J: TRBJ1-2; D: .; DNA: TGTGCCAGTAGTCGCTGGCAGGGGCCCCAAGTATACAATGGCTACACCTTC; CDR3: CASSRWQGPQVYNGYTF
V: TRBV9; J: TRBJ1-1; D: TRBD1; DNA: TGTGCCAGCAGCGTAGAGCCAGGGGGTAAGACTGAAGCTTTCTTT; CDR3: CASSVEPGGKTEAFF
V: TRBV7-9; J: TRBJ2-1; D: TRBD2; DNA: TGTGCCAGCAGCCGCCTCGGCGGGAGCTCCTACAATGAGCAGTTCTTC; CDR3: CASSRLGGSSYNEQFF
V: TRBV2; J: TRBJ2-7; D: .; DNA: TGTGCCAGCACCGGGACTGGCGGATACGAGCAGTACTTC; CDR3: CASTGTGGYEQYF
V: TRBV4-2; J: TRBJ2-7; D: .; DNA: TGTGCCAGCAGCCAAGAGCAGAGGGCAGTCTACGAGCAGTACTTC; CDR3: CASSQEQRAVYEQYF
V: TRBV7-9; J: TRBJ2-7; D: .; DNA: TGTTCCAGCAGCTTACAATACGAGCAGTACTTC; CDR3: CSSSLQYEQYF
V: TRBV6-1; J: TRBJ2-5; D: .; DNA: TGTGCCAGCAGTGATGGACACCAGAGGTCCCAAGGGGAGACCCAGTACTTC; CDR3: CASSDGHQRSQGETQYF